These 32 T cell receptor beta chains originate from one sample sequenced in a study of cytomegalovirus exposure and HLA in healthy donors. PCR primers comprised 60 Vbeta and 13 Jbeta primers. Assay used: immunoSEQ multiplex PCR; TCRdb lists only in-frame clones, some missing. Of under 200,000 clones in the sample, approximately 86% are singletons; the top ten hold approximately 0.31%. Sequenced: PBMCs. The receptors originated from a woman aged 30 to 39 in good health and CMV-seronegative.

The gene calls are TRBV29-1 and TRBJ1-5; D possibly corresponds to TRBD1 (6 bases). The CDR3 runs 13 residues. Germline V gene data show CDR1 as SQVTM and CDR2 as ANQGSEA. The V and J ends lost 6 bases and 4 bases respectively, with 13 bases between them. The CDR3 DNA reads TGCAGCGTCGAGGGGGGGGTAAATCAGCCCCAGCATTTT. The encoded protein is CSVEGGVNQPQHF. Combining the CDR3 with reference TRBV29-1 and TRBJ1-5 gives the whole variable domain SAVISQKPSRDICQRGTSLTIQCQVDSQVTMMFWYRQQPGQSLTLIATANQGSEATYESGFVIDKFPISRPNLTFSTLTVSNMSPEDSSIYLCSVEGGVNQPQHFGDGTRLSIL.

The chain recombines TRBV18 with TRBJ2-7; D is perhaps TRBD2 (7 bases). The V and J ends lost 3 bases and 4 bases respectively, with 13 bases between them. CDR1 is KGHSH, CDR2 LQKENI, per germline. This CDR3 contains 14 residues. This CDR3 is CASSPEGGEYEQYF. CDR3 nucleotides: TGTGCCAGCTCACCCGAGGGGGGGGAATACGAGCAGTACTTC. The full variable domain, completed using reference TRBV18 and TRBJ2-7, is NAGVMQNPRHLVRRRGQEARLRCSPMKGHSHVYWYRQLPEEGLKFMVYLQKENIIDESGMPKERFSAEFPKEGPSILRIQQVVRGDSAAYFCASSPEGGEYEQYFGPGTRLTVT.

The chain couples TRBV5-1 to TRBJ2-1, with 7 bases lining up with TRBD1. CDR1 and CDR2 from the germline V gene are SGHRS and YFSETQ. V was clipped by 0 bases and J by 5 bases; unmatched bases: 8. This CDR3 has 16 residues. CDR3 sequence: CASSLAIGTVNNEQFF. CDR3 DNA: TGCGCCAGCAGCTTGGCGATAGGGACAGTCAACAATGAGCAGTTCTTC.

CDR3 coding DNA: TGTGCCAGCAGCTCCCGTCCCGGGACAGGGTTTTCGGGAGAGACCCAGTACTTC. Translation gives CASSSRPGTGFSGETQYF. J is TRBJ2-5 and V is TRBV5-8; 9 nucleotides line up with TRBD1. This CDR3 spans 18 amino acids. Germline-derived CDR1 and CDR2 are SGHTS and YDEGEE. With V trimmed by 3 bases and J by 4 bases, 16 bases remained unmatched.

The chain carries TRBV6-5 and TRBJ2-7; D remains ambiguous. V was shortened by 0 bases and J by 3 bases, with 15 bases between the two germline ends. Per the germline V gene, CDR1 is MNHEY and CDR2 is SVGAGI. CDR3 length equals 16 residues. CDR3 nucleotides: TGTGCCAGCAGTTACTCACTTGGGCAGGCCAACTACGAGCAGTACTTC. Translation gives CASSYSLGQANYEQYF.

The rearrangement uses TRBV6-5 and TRBJ2-7; D may be TRBD1 (6 bases). Trimming stripped 6 bases from V and 6 bases from J, with 15 bases between. CDR1 MNHEY and CDR2 SVGAGI come from the germline V gene. The CDR3 extends over 13 amino acids. The CDR3: CASRLFGGSEQYF. For the CDR3, the DNA is TGTGCCAGCAGGTTATTTGGGGGCTCCGAGCAGTACTTC.

J is TRBJ1-3 and V is TRBV11-2; D is uncertain. V was shortened by 3 bases and J by 6 bases, with 24 bases between the two germline ends. CDR3 length equals 18 residues. Germline V gene lookup returns CDR1 SGHAT and CDR2 FQNNGV. In DNA, the CDR3 is TGTGCCAGCAGCTTTCGGGGTAGCTTTCGGCGTACTTTAAACACCATATATTTT. Translation: CASSFRGSFRRTLNTIYF. The full variable domain, its missing parts supplied by reference TRBV11-2 and TRBJ1-3, is EAGVAQSPRYKIIEKRQSVAFWCNPISGHATLYWYQQILGQGPKLLIQFQNNGVVDDSQLPKDRFSAERLKGVDSTLKIQPAKLEDSAVYLCASSFRGSFRRTLNTIYFGEGSWLTVV.

The table lists this clone with a few counts. This rearrangement joins TRBV19 to TRBJ1-2; no clear D. Germline V gene sequence: CDR1 LNHDA, CDR2 SQIVND (reference sequence). V lost 2 bases, J lost 4 bases, and 11 bases lay in between. The CDR3 has 14 residues. The CDR3 nucleotides read TGTGCCAGTAGTATAAACATGGCAGTCTATGGCTACACCTTC. Protein: CASSINMAVYGYTF. Based on the CDR3 plus reference TRBV19 and TRBJ1-2, the full variable domain is DGGITQSPKYLFRKEGQNVTLSCEQNLNHDAMYWYRQDPGQGLRLIYYSQIVNDFQKGDIAEGYSVSREKKESFPLTVTSAQKNPTAFYLCASSINMAVYGYTFGSGTRLTVV.

The rearrangement uses TRBV27 and TRBJ2-7; a possible D gene is TRBD1 (6 bases). Germline-derived CDR1 and CDR2 are MNHEY and SMNVEV (reference sequence). Trimming left V 6 bases short and J 4 bases short, with 16 bases between. There are 14 residues in the CDR3. The CDR3 nucleotides read TGTGCCAGCAGCGACGGGACAAACCCTTACGAGCAGTACTTC. The encoded protein is CASSDGTNPYEQYF.

On this clone: Other nucleotide sequences from this sample produce the same CDR3. The chain combines TRBV4-1 with TRBJ2-7, with TRBD1 matching 9 bases. Germline trimming cut 3 bases from V and 6 bases from J; bases unmatched to any gene: 9. The length of the CDR3 is 15 residues. Germline CDR1 and CDR2: MGHRA and YSYEKL. CDR3 residues: CASSQALGTGIEQYF. The CDR3 nucleotides are TGCGCCAGCAGCCAGGCTCTCGGGACAGGGATCGAGCAGTACTTC.

This clone was recorded only once. The chain recombines TRBV4-2 with TRBJ2-4, with 12 bases identical to TRBD2. Germline V gene lookup returns CDR1 LGHNA and CDR2 YNFKEQ. The length of the CDR3 is 18 residues. The junction had 6 bases not matched to a gene; V was cut back by 0 bases and J by 3 bases. CDR3 nucleotide sequence: TGTGCCAGCAGCCAAGAAGCTAGCGGGGGGGCGGGCAAAAACATTCAGTACTTC. Protein sequence: CASSQEASGGAGKNIQYF.

The chain combines TRBV19 with TRBJ2-3, with 13 bases lining up with TRBD2. Germline V gene lookup returns CDR1 LNHDA and CDR2 SQIVND (reference sequence). The CDR3 extends over 16 amino acids. The V and J ends lost 4 bases and 4 bases, in that order; junction bases with no gene match: 5. Here the CDR3 DNA reads TGTGCCAGTAGTAAGGGTGGACTAGCGGGAGCAGATACGCAGTATTTT. It yields the protein CASSKGGLAGADTQYF.

V and J are TRBV10-1 and TRBJ1-4; 12 nucleotides align to TRBD1. Per the germline V gene, CDR1 is WNHNN and CDR2 is SYGVQD (reference sequence). The CDR3 runs 20 residues. The trim removed 6 bases at V and 4 bases at J, leaving 18 bases unmatched. This CDR3 is CASSHFRDRGPMGVNEKLFF. Here the CDR3 DNA reads TGCGCCAGCAGCCATTTCCGGGACAGGGGGCCCATGGGGGTTAATGAAAAACTGTTTTTT.

CDR3 nucleotides: TGTGCCAGCGGGAGAGACAGGCCTTCTGCTTTCTTT. It specifies CASGRDRPSAFF. This chain links TRBV6-5 with TRBJ1-1; TRBD1 is a possible D gene (6 bases). Germline loops: CDR1 MNHEY, CDR2 SVGAGI. The CDR3 sequence is 12 residues long. V lost 8 bases, J lost 11 bases, and 18 bases lay in between.

This clone was seen a handful of times. The chain combines TRBV5-1 with TRBJ2-1, with D possibly matching TRBD1 (5 bases). The V gene lost 4 bases and the J gene lost 5 bases, with 19 bases spanning the gap. CDR1 and CDR2 from the germline V gene are SGHRS and YFSETQ. The CDR3 consists of 16 residues. Written as DNA, the CDR3 is TGCGCCAGCAGCCCCTTTAGGCAGGGTAATGACAATGAGCAGTTCTTC. Its translation is CASSPFRQGNDNEQFF.

The V and J genes are TRBV9 and TRBJ2-3; 7 nucleotides agree with TRBD1. This CDR3 spans 15 amino acids. V trimming: 0 bases; J trimming: 3 bases; junction bases outside the gene matches: 4. CDR1 is SGDLS, CDR2 YYNGEE, per germline. CDR3 protein: CASSVDRDSTDTQYF. The CDR3 nucleotides are TGTGCCAGCAGCGTAGATCGGGACAGTACAGATACGCAGTATTTT.

This clone was seen once. This chain connects TRBV15 to TRBJ2-7; 11 bases are a match to TRBD2. J was trimmed by 3 bases and V by 5 bases; bases with no gene match: 6. The germline V gene has CDR1 LNHNV and CDR2 YYDKDF (reference sequence). There are 15 residues in the CDR3. CDR3 DNA sequence: TGTGCCACCAGCGTTGGTAGCGGGAGGGTCTACGAGCAGTACTTC. Encoded protein: CATSVGSGRVYEQYF.

This chain connects TRBV5-1 to TRBJ2-7; D gene ambiguous. The V gene lost 2 bases and the J gene lost 1 base, with 7 bases spanning the gap. The CDR3 is made up of 13 amino acids. Looked up from germline, CDR1 is SGHRS and CDR2 is YFSETQ. The chain's CDR3 is CASSLTSSYEQYF. The DNA of the CDR3 is TGCGCCAGCAGCTTAACAAGTTCCTACGAGCAGTACTTC.

This clone was recorded only once. The chain has TRBV2 and TRBJ2-1, with TRBD2 identical over 9 bases. V was pared by 7 bases and J by 3 bases, with 10 bases of the junction left unmatched. The CDR3 has 16 residues. Germline CDR1 is SNHLY and CDR2 is FYNNEI. This chain's CDR3 is CASNRGLAKNYNEQFF. For the CDR3, the DNA is TGTGCCAGCAATAGAGGACTAGCGAAGAACTACAATGAGCAGTTCTTC. Drawing the rest from reference TRBV2 and TRBJ2-1, the complete variable domain is EPEVTQTPSHQVTQMGQEVILRCVPISNHLYFYWYRQILGQKVEFLVSFYNNEISEKSEIFDDQFSVERPDGSNFTLKIRSTKLEDSAMYFCASNRGLAKNYNEQFFGPGTRLTVL.

The rearrangement links TRBV5-1 to TRBJ2-1; D perhaps matches TRBD2 (6 bases). The CDR3 runs to 15 residues. V was clipped by 5 bases and J by 2 bases, with 14 bases between them. CDR1 and CDR2 (germline): SGHRS, YFSETQ. The CDR3 protein is CASSAGTLTYNEQFF. The CDR3 nucleotides are TGCGCCAGCAGTGCGGGAACTCTTACCTACAATGAGCAGTTCTTC.

J is TRBJ2-5 and V is TRBV9; 7 nucleotides match TRBD1. J lost 2 bases, V lost 4 bases, and 5 bases had no gene match. This CDR3 spans 14 amino acids. From germline, CDR1 is SGDLS and CDR2 YYNGEE. CDR3 region: CASSPGQQQETQYF. In DNA form, the CDR3 reads TGTGCCAGCAGCCCGGGACAGCAACAAGAGACCCAGTACTTC.

This sequence joins TRBV2 and TRBJ2-1; 9 bases are shared with TRBD2. V gave up 3 bases and J gave up 8 bases; unmatched junction bases: 8. This CDR3 has 15 residues. Looked up from germline, CDR1 is SNHLY and CDR2 is FYNNEI. The CDR3 sequence is CASSDVVAGVDEQFF. The CDR3 nucleotides read TGTGCCAGCAGTGATGTGGTAGCGGGAGTCGATGAGCAGTTCTTC.

This chain uses TRBV11-2 with TRBJ2-5, with a tentative D call TRBD2 (5 bases). The CDR3 is 15 residues long. CDR1 and CDR2 from the germline V gene are SGHAT and FQNNGV. Trimming pared 5 bases from V and 1 base from J, leaving 14 bases between. CDR3 in DNA: TGTGCCAGCAGCCCGACGACTACGCTCCAAGAGACCCAGTACTTC. Translation gives CASSPTTTLQETQYF.

The CDR3 loop is CASSLGFGTSYEQYF. The CDR3 DNA reads TGTGCCAGCAGCTTGGGCTTCGGGACTAGCTACGAGCAGTACTTC. This chain joins TRBV5-6 and TRBJ2-7; TRBD2 matches 8 bases. J gave up 3 bases and V 0 bases, and 5 bases lay outside the gene matches. This CDR3 spans 15 amino acids. CDR1 and CDR2 (germline): SGHDT, YYEEEE.

The rearrangement links TRBV27 to TRBJ2-7; 7 bases are a match to TRBD2. The V segment lost 5 bases and the J segment 2 bases; nucleotides outside the gene matches: 18. The CDR3 consists of 18 residues. Germline lookup yields CDR1 MNHEY and CDR2 SMNVEV (reference sequence). CDR3 in DNA: TGTGCCAGCAGTCCCCAACTCGACCTAGCGGATCATACCTACGAGCAGTACTTC. This codes for CASSPQLDLADHTYEQYF.

This chain connects TRBV4-1 to TRBJ2-5, with 8 bases aligning to TRBD2. This CDR3 spans 16 amino acids. Germline CDR1 and CDR2: MGHRA and YSYEKL. The V and J ends lost 2 bases and 5 bases, in that order; junction bases with no gene match: 10. The CDR3 nucleotides read TGCGCCAGCAGCCAAACCTCAATAGCGGGGAGGGAGACCCAGTACTTC. Amino acids: CASSQTSIAGRETQYF.

There are a few counts of this clone. Other DNA sequences from this sample encode an identical CDR3 as well. The chain is built from TRBV19 and TRBJ1-5; 9 bases align to TRBD1. V lost 4 bases to trimming and J lost 6 bases; unmatched junction nucleotides: 4. The germline CDR1 and CDR2 sequences are LNHDA and SQIVND (reference sequence). The CDR3 has 14 residues. The CDR3 bases are TGTGCCAGTAGTACCACAGGGGGCGGTCAGCCCCAGCATTTT. Translating gives CASSTTGGGQPQHF. The full variable domain, rest sourced from reference TRBV19 and TRBJ1-5, is DGGITQSPKYLFRKEGQNVTLSCEQNLNHDAMYWYRQDPGQGLRLIYYSQIVNDFQKGDIAEGYSVSREKKESFPLTVTSAQKNPTAFYLCASSTTGGGQPQHFGDGTRLSIL.

The rearrangement uses TRBV10-3 and TRBJ2-4; 7 bases align to TRBD2. CDR3 length equals 13 residues. With V trimmed by 11 bases and J by 7 bases, 11 bases remained unmatched. Germline CDR1 ENHRY, CDR2 SYGVKD. CDR3 sequence: CASSGGEGNIQYF. The CDR3 DNA sequence: TGTGCCTCCTCGGGGGGAGAGGGGAACATTCAGTACTTC.

The chain has TRBV2 and TRBJ2-7; TRBD2 is a possible D gene (6 bases). This CDR3 is 12 amino acids long. Germline V gives CDR1 SNHLY, CDR2 FYNNEI. Trimming removed 8 bases at V and 1 base at J, with 9 bases between. The CDR3, as DNA: TGTGCCAGCGGCCTAGCGTCCTACGAGCAGTACTTC. This gives the protein CASGLASYEQYF.

The chain's CDR3 is CASSGGQGAGEQYF. CDR3 nucleotides: TGCGCCAGCAGTGGTGGACAGGGGGCAGGCGAGCAGTACTTC. This chain joins TRBV10-2 and TRBJ2-7, with TRBD1 matching over 11 bases. CDR3 size: 14 residues. CDR1 is WSHSY, CDR2 SAAADI, per germline. J lost 6 bases, V lost 4 bases, and 5 bases had no gene match.

This clone was seen only a few times. The gene calls are TRBV5-5 and TRBJ1-5, with a tentative D call TRBD1 (6 bases). The V end lost 1 base, the J end lost 4 bases, and 12 bases lay between the germline ends. CDR1 SGHKS and CDR2 YYEKEE come from the germline V gene (reference sequence). This CDR3 has 15 residues. As DNA, the CDR3 is TGTGCCAGCAGCTTGACAGGGTCGCAAAATCAGCCCCAGCATTTT. Its translation is CASSLTGSQNQPQHF.

As to this clone: One junction end does not reproduce the germline sequence, and a read error may be involved. This chain joins TRBV5-1 and TRBJ1-4, with a weak D call TRBD1 (5 bases). CDR1 is SGHRS, CDR2 YFSETQ, per germline. CDR3 length: 16 amino acids. The CDR3 loop reads CAGRAGTLATNEKLFF. The CDR3 DNA reads TGCGCCGGCAGAGCCGGGACTCTCGCAACTAATGAAAAACTGTTTTTT.